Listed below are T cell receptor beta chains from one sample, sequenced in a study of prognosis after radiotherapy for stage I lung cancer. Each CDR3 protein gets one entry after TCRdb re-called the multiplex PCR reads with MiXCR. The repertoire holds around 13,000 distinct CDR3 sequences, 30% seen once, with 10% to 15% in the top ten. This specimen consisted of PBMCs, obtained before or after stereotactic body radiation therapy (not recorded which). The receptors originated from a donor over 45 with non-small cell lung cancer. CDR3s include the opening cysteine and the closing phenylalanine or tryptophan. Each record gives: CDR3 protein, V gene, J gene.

CDR3aa: CASFPGLAGPDTQYF; v_gene: TRBV19; j_gene: TRBJ2-3
CDR3aa: CASGYMTATYEQYF; v_gene: TRBV6-8; j_gene: TRBJ2-7
CDR3aa: CASSLSGSSSNEQFF; v_gene: TRBV5-1; j_gene: TRBJ2-1
CDR3aa: CDSSDRVNFSNQPQHF; v_gene: TRBV2; j_gene: TRBJ1-5
CDR3aa: CASILDSRTYEQYF; v_gene: TRBV5-4; j_gene: TRBJ2-7
CDR3aa: CASSIQGAKGEKLFF; v_gene: TRBV7-9; j_gene: TRBJ1-4
CDR3aa: CASSLNVATSNEQFF; v_gene: TRBV7-6; j_gene: TRBJ2-1
CDR3aa: CAGGGTTSTDTQYF; v_gene: TRBV2; j_gene: TRBJ2-3
CDR3aa: CASSLRQGSTDTQYF; v_gene: TRBV7-9; j_gene: TRBJ2-3
CDR3aa: CASRRTGFYNEQFF; v_gene: TRBV6-1; j_gene: TRBJ2-1
CDR3aa: CATSTGGGSDTQYF; v_gene: TRBV19; j_gene: TRBJ2-3
CDR3aa: CASSLGLADWRATQYF; v_gene: TRBV7-3; j_gene: TRBJ2-3
CDR3aa: CAWSDGQPPYEQYF; v_gene: TRBV30; j_gene: TRBJ2-7
CDR3aa: CASQRGSDAPYEQYF; v_gene: TRBV2; j_gene: TRBJ2-7
CDR3aa: CSALTSGGAVTQYF; v_gene: TRBV20-1; j_gene: TRBJ2-5